A selection of T cell receptor beta chains follows, all from one sample in a study of blood T cells in healthy people across ages. TCRdb itself ran the 5' RACE reads through MiXCR, one entry per CDR3 protein. The sample records 800,000 to 950,000 distinct CDR3 sequences, 25% to 30% being singletons. The sample also formed part of further work on T cells of mothers and their children.

Sequenced: blood. Source of these receptors: a woman between 35 and 50 years old in good health. CDR3s include the opening cysteine and the closing phenylalanine or tryptophan. The D gene is left open where the match is weak. Not every row has a clone size; where given, it reads once, few, many or a size class.

d_gene: TRBD1
j_gene: TRBJ2-7
v_gene: TRBV20-1
abundance: .
CDR3nt: TGCAGTGCCCTGGGACAGGGAAACTACGAGCAGTACTTC
CDR3aa: CSALGQGNYEQYF

d_gene: TRBD2
j_gene: TRBJ2-5
v_gene: TRBV29-1
abundance: few
CDR3nt: TGCAGCGTTGCCCGAGTCGCCGGACTAGCGGGGGGTACCGAGACCCAGTACTTC
CDR3aa: CSVARVAGLAGGTETQYF

d_gene: TRBD1
j_gene: TRBJ1-1
v_gene: TRBV20-1
abundance: .
CDR3nt: TGCAGTGCTACGACAGGGGGAGGGAACACTGAAGCTTTCTTT
CDR3aa: CSATTGGGNTEAFF

d_gene: TRBD1
j_gene: TRBJ1-2
v_gene: TRBV5-4
abundance: .
CDR3nt: TGTGCCAGCAGCCCGGACAGGAGTACTTTTTATGGCTACACCTTC
CDR3aa: CASSPDRSTFYGYTF

d_gene: TRBD1
j_gene: TRBJ2-7
v_gene: TRBV4-1
abundance: many
CDR3nt: TGCGCCAGCAGCCAAGATCTGGGGACAGGGTGGCAGTACTTC
CDR3aa: CASSQDLGTGWQYF

d_gene: TRBD1
j_gene: TRBJ1-2
v_gene: TRBV27
abundance: few
CDR3nt: TGTGCCAGCAGTTTAACAGGGGGCCATGGCTACACCTTC
CDR3aa: CASSLTGGHGYTF

d_gene: .
j_gene: TRBJ1-1
v_gene: TRBV3-1
abundance: many
CDR3nt: TGCGCCAGCAGCCAAGTTAGTGGCACTGAAGCTTTCTTT
CDR3aa: CASSQVSGTEAFF

d_gene: .
j_gene: TRBJ2-5
v_gene: TRBV27
abundance: .
CDR3nt: TGTGCCAGCAGTTCGAGAGTACTTGAGACCCAGTACTTC
CDR3aa: CASSSRVLETQYF

d_gene: .
j_gene: TRBJ1-1
v_gene: TRBV6-5
abundance: .
CDR3nt: TGTGCCAGCAGACTCCGGGCAGGTAACACTGAAGCTTTCTTT
CDR3aa: CASRLRAGNTEAFF

d_gene: .
j_gene: TRBJ1-2
v_gene: TRBV6-1
abundance: many
CDR3nt: TGTGCCAGCAGTCACCAGCTACTGGATCGTGGCTACACCTTC
CDR3aa: CASSHQLLDRGYTF

d_gene: .
j_gene: TRBJ2-7
v_gene: TRBV7-6
abundance: .
CDR3nt: TGTGCCAGCAGCTTAGCTTCGGCGGGGCAAGCCTACGAGCAGTACTTC
CDR3aa: CASSLASAGQAYEQYF

d_gene: .
j_gene: TRBJ2-1
v_gene: TRBV27
abundance: .
CDR3nt: TGTGCCAGCAGTCCCGGGTCCTGGAATGAGCAGTTCTTC
CDR3aa: CASSPGSWNEQFF

d_gene: .
j_gene: TRBJ1-2
v_gene: TRBV7-2
abundance: .
CDR3nt: TGTGCCAGCAGCTTTGACGGCTACACCTTC
CDR3aa: CASSFDGYTF

d_gene: .
j_gene: TRBJ2-7
v_gene: TRBV7-9
abundance: once
CDR3nt: TGTGCCAGCAGCTTAGGGGGGCGCAGCGGCGAGCAGTACTTC
CDR3aa: CASSLGGRSGEQYF

d_gene: .
j_gene: TRBJ2-1
v_gene: TRBV6-5
abundance: many
CDR3nt: TGTGCCAGCAGTTCCCCCAACACTTTCAGCTCCTACAATGAGCAGTTCTTC
CDR3aa: CASSSPNTFSSYNEQFF

d_gene: TRBD1
j_gene: TRBJ2-7
v_gene: TRBV10-2
abundance: few
CDR3nt: TGCGCCAGCAGTGAGGCCAACAGGGGCTCCTACGAGCAGTACTTC
CDR3aa: CASSEANRGSYEQYF

d_gene: .
j_gene: TRBJ1-4
v_gene: TRBV12-3/TRBV12-4
abundance: .
CDR3nt: TGTGCCAGCAGTTTATTTGTAGGGTTGGCTGAAAAACTGTTTTTT
CDR3aa: CASSLFVGLAEKLFF

d_gene: TRBD1
j_gene: TRBJ1-1
v_gene: TRBV24-1
abundance: .
CDR3nt: TGTGCCACCAGTGATGGCGGGACAGGGGGGGCGACTGAAGCTTTCTTT
CDR3aa: CATSDGGTGGATEAFF

d_gene: .
j_gene: TRBJ2-5
v_gene: TRBV27
abundance: .
CDR3nt: TGTGCCAGCTCTTATGCCGCTGGGGGGCAAGAGACCCAGTACTTC
CDR3aa: CASSYAAGGQETQYF

d_gene: TRBD2
j_gene: TRBJ2-2
v_gene: TRBV20-1
abundance: .
CDR3nt: TGCAGTGCTAGATCAATAGCGGGAGGGAACACCGGGGAGCTGTTTTTT
CDR3aa: CSARSIAGGNTGELFF

d_gene: TRBD1
j_gene: TRBJ1-4
v_gene: TRBV18
abundance: few
CDR3nt: TGTGCCAGCTCACCACTTGGACAGGGTAATGAAAAACTGTTTTTT
CDR3aa: CASSPLGQGNEKLFF

d_gene: .
j_gene: TRBJ1-2
v_gene: TRBV6-5
abundance: many
CDR3nt: TGTGCCAGCAGCAGATGGGCACAGGGAAAGGAAGATGGCTACACCTTC
CDR3aa: CASSRWAQGKEDGYTF

d_gene: TRBD2
j_gene: TRBJ2-1
v_gene: TRBV9
abundance: .
CDR3nt: TGTGCCAGCAGCGTAGAGCGGGGGAGCTCCTACAATGAGCAGTTCTTC
CDR3aa: CASSVERGSSYNEQFF

d_gene: .
j_gene: TRBJ2-7
v_gene: TRBV5-1
abundance: few
CDR3nt: TGCGCCAGCAGCTTGGCCGGCCTCAACTCCTACGAGCAGTACTTC
CDR3aa: CASSLAGLNSYEQYF

d_gene: .
j_gene: TRBJ2-7
v_gene: TRBV7-9
abundance: .
CDR3nt: TGTGCCAGCAGCTACCCGGGACACAACTACGAGCAGTACTTC
CDR3aa: CASSYPGHNYEQYF

d_gene: .
j_gene: TRBJ1-4
v_gene: TRBV27
abundance: .
CDR3nt: TGTGCCAGCAGTTTTTTGGCGAGCGGTGAAAAACTGTTTTTT
CDR3aa: CASSFLASGEKLFF